Below, 23 T cell receptor beta chains from the same sample are listed, as sequenced in a study of early T cells in non-severe SARS-CoV-2 infection. TCRdb passed the 5' RACE reads through MiXCR, listing each CDR3 protein once. The sample holds about 64,000 distinct CDR3 sequences, less than 5.5% seen once. Input material: whole blood. These receptors came from an adult who was a healthcare worker with PCR-confirmed SARS-CoV-2 infection or an uninfected control (not recorded which).

Note on this clonotype: This may stem from a read error, because a much larger clone lies one nucleotide away. The gene calls are TRBV27 and TRBJ2-7; 8 bases agree with TRBD2. This CDR3 region has 15 residues. Germline CDR1 reads MNHEY; CDR2 reads SMNVEV (reference sequence). CDR3 nucleotide sequence: TGTGCCAACAGTCTTTCTAGCGGGCTGTCCTACGAGCAGTACTTC. Translated: CANSLSSGLSYEQYF.

This clonotype was seen at least ten times. This chain links TRBV19 with TRBJ2-2; D unclear. Trimming stripped 7 bases from V and 6 bases from J, with 18 bases between. The germline V gene has CDR1 LNHDA and CDR2 SQIVND (reference sequence). There are 15 residues in the CDR3. The CDR3 region has the DNA TGTGCCAGTATGTTGAAAGGGTCACGGGCCGGGGAGCTGTTTTTT. This gives the protein CASMLKGSRAGELFF.

The gene calls are TRBV7-9 and TRBJ2-1; D is unresolved. This CDR3 is 15 amino acids long. Germline CDR1 and CDR2: SEHNR and FQNEAQ (reference sequence). The germline V and J ends were trimmed by 6 bases and 5 bases, with 17 bases remaining between them. The CDR3 loop reads CASSPRTIINNEQFF. CDR3 DNA: TGTGCCAGCAGTCCCCGGACCATAATAAACAATGAGCAGTTCTTC.

This clonotype was counted many times. V usage is TRBV5-1 and J usage is TRBJ2-6, with 7 bases aligning to TRBD1. Germline values: CDR1 SGHRS, CDR2 YFSETQ. The CDR3 is 19 amino acids. The junction had 9 bases not matched to a gene; V was cut back by 0 bases and J by 0 bases. In nucleotides, the CDR3 is TGCGCCAGCAGCTTGGATTACAGGGGCGCTATCTCTGGGGCCAACGTCCTGACTTTC. This gives the protein CASSLDYRGAISGANVLTF.

This clonotype came up many times. The chain has TRBV7-8 and TRBJ2-5, with 7 bases fitting TRBD1. The germline V gene encodes CDR1 SGHVS and CDR2 FQNEAQ. This CDR3 has 13 amino acids. The V and J ends lost 11 bases and 5 bases, in that order; junction bases with no gene match: 11. This CDR3 is CALQSDRAETQYF. The CDR3 DNA follows: TGTGCCTTACAGAGCGACAGGGCGGAGACCCAGTACTTC.

The J gene is TRBJ2-1, the V gene TRBV27; D is undetermined. There are 16 residues in the CDR3. Germline CDR1 MNHEY, CDR2 SMNVEV (reference sequence). Between the trimmed V and J ends, which lost 0 bases and 2 bases, there was a span of 11 bases. CDR3: CASSLSPGPAYNEQFF. The CDR3 bases are TGTGCCAGCAGTTTATCCCCCGGGCCCGCCTACAATGAGCAGTTCTTC.

The J gene is TRBJ1-2, the V gene TRBV2; TRBD1 matches at 8 bases. CDR1 is SNHLY, CDR2 FYNNEI, per germline. V was pared by 4 bases and J by 7 bases, with 8 bases of the junction left unmatched. The CDR3 runs to 14 residues. CDR3 bases: TGTGCCAGCAGTGGACTGGACAGGGTCGCTGGCTACACCTTC. Translation gives CASSGLDRVAGYTF.

The V gene is TRBV30, the J gene TRBJ2-2, with D unresolved. CDR3 length: 14 residues. Trimming pared 0 bases from V and 1 base from J, leaving 6 bases between. Germline V lookup: CDR1 GTSNPN, CDR2 SVGIG (reference sequence). In nucleotides, the CDR3 is TGTGCCTGGAGTGTGCGGAAGAACACCGGGGAGCTGTTTTTT. This encodes CAWSVRKNTGELFF.

Many counts were recorded for this clonotype. The chain carries TRBV20-1 and TRBJ2-7, with 8 bases identical to TRBD2. J gave up 0 bases and V 3 bases, and 4 bases lay outside the gene matches. From germline, CDR1 is DFQATT and CDR2 SNEGSKA (reference sequence). The CDR3 runs 14 residues. The CDR3 DNA reads as TGCAGTGCTAGTGGAGCGGGGGCCTCCTACGAGCAGTACTTC. Its translation: CSASGAGASYEQYF.

Here the CDR3 reads CAIGGTSRYNEQFF. CDR3 coding DNA: TGTGCCATCGGTGGAACTAGCAGATACAATGAGCAGTTCTTC. The chain couples TRBV10-3 to TRBJ2-1; tentative D call: TRBD2 (6 bases). CDR1 ENHRY and CDR2 SYGVKD come from the germline V gene. This CDR3 has 14 amino acids. Trimming cost V 8 bases and J 4 bases, with 15 bases left between them.

This clonotype appeared a few times. CDR3 in amino acids: CASSRPGADTQYF. The CDR3 nucleotides are TGTGCCAGCAGTCGCCCAGGGGCAGATACGCAGTATTTT. V usage is TRBV6-2 or TRBV6-3 and J usage is TRBJ2-3; a weak D match, TRBD1 (6 bases). The V end was cut by 5 bases, the J end by 4 bases, with 10 bases between. There are 13 residues in the CDR3. Germline-derived CDR1 and CDR2 are MNHEY and SVGEGT.

In its sample, this clonotype was seen many times. The rearrangement links TRBV14 to TRBJ2-2, with 7 bases aligning to TRBD1. CDR3 size: 17 residues. V shed 4 bases and J 4 bases; nucleotides not matched to a gene: 12. CDR1 and CDR2 (germline): SGHDN, FVKESK. Here the CDR3 reads CASSPYVRQGTTGELFF. The CDR3 region has the DNA TGTGCCAGCAGCCCTTACGTGAGACAGGGAACCACCGGGGAGCTGTTTTTT.

This clonotype has a handful of counts. The J gene is TRBJ2-1, the V gene TRBV20-1; the D is unclear. With 2 bases removed from V and 0 bases from J, the gap between germline ends came to 8 bases. This CDR3 has 14 amino acids. The germline gives CDR1 DFQATT, CDR2 SNEGSKA (reference sequence). CDR3 bases: TGCAGTGCTAGAAGTCTGAACTCCTACAATGAGCAGTTCTTC. This sequence encodes CSARSLNSYNEQFF.

In this sample, this clonotype turned up many times. The chain couples TRBV5-1 to TRBJ2-3, with no clear D. This CDR3 region has 14 residues. Deletions cut 1 base from V and 4 bases from J, with 10 bases between. CDR1 and CDR2 (germline): SGHRS, YFSETQ. This CDR3 reads CASSLLRAADTQYF. The CDR3 region has the DNA TGCGCCAGCAGCTTGTTAAGGGCGGCAGATACGCAGTATTTT.

This clonotype was counted many times. This CDR3 is CRLRKRGDNEQFF. The DNA of the CDR3 is TGCAGGCTGAGAAAGCGGGGGGACAATGAGCAGTTCTTC. V and J are TRBV20-1 and TRBJ2-1; 9 bases fit TRBD2. The CDR3 consists of 13 residues. Germline V gene sequence: CDR1 DFQATT, CDR2 SNEGSKA (reference sequence).

V usage is TRBV10-3 and J usage is TRBJ1-1, with no clear D. Germline CDR1 and CDR2: ENHRY and SYGVKD. The V end lost 6 bases, the J end lost 1 base, and 12 bases lay between the germline ends. This CDR3 comprises 14 residues. The CDR3, as DNA: TGTGCCATCAGAGGTCAGTCCCCGAACACTGAAGCTTTCTTT. As protein: CAIRGQSPNTEAFF.

This clonotype is classed as medium-sized. This chain joins TRBV5-1 and TRBJ2-1, with a tentative D call TRBD2 (6 bases). CDR1 is SGHRS and CDR2 is YFSETQ in the germline V gene. The CDR3 consists of 13 residues. Trimming removed 0 bases at V and 9 bases at J, with 10 bases between. The CDR3 DNA reads TGCGCCAGCAGCTTGGGGAGGGCCGGTGAGCAGTTCTTC. Its translation: CASSLGRAGEQFF.

This clonotype has a count of ten or more. This chain uses TRBV20-1 with TRBJ1-5, with D perhaps matching TRBD1 (6 bases). The CDR3 spans 12 residues. Germline values: CDR1 DFQATT, CDR2 SNEGSKA (reference sequence). The ends were cut back, 5 bases at V and 9 bases at J, with 14 bases in the middle. Written as DNA, the CDR3 is TGCAGTGCTGCCGGACAGCCGGGGCCCCAGCATTTT. This translates into CSAAGQPGPQHF.

Ten or more counts support this clonotype. Its ends do not fully match the called genes, so a read error is possible. The gene calls are TRBV6-2 or TRBV6-3 and TRBJ1-6; no clear D gene. From germline, CDR1 is MNHEY and CDR2 SVGEGT. The CDR3 spans 15 residues. CDR3 residues: CASSYGSSMLSPLHF. In nucleotides, the CDR3 is TGTGCCAGCAGTTACGGTTCATCGATGCTTTCACCCCTCCATTTT.

The chain joins TRBV27 to TRBJ2-7; 7 bases agree with TRBD2. Losses at the gene ends were 4 bases for V and 5 bases for J; bases not matched to a gene: 5. Germline V CDR1 and CDR2: MNHEY, SMNVEV (reference sequence). The CDR3 has 13 amino acids. CDR3 amino acids: CASSYQAGDEQYF. In nucleotides, the CDR3 is TGTGCCAGCAGTTACCAGGCGGGAGACGAGCAGTACTTC.

In this sample, this clonotype turned up many times. V and J are TRBV6-6 and TRBJ2-2; the D is unclear. The CDR3 is 13 amino acids. From germline, CDR1 is MNHNY and CDR2 SVGAGI (reference sequence). Trimming stripped 7 bases from V and 1 base from J, with 7 bases between. The CDR3 nucleotides are TGTGCCAGCAAGGAGTTGAACACCGGGGAGCTGTTTTTT. This codes for CASKELNTGELFF.

This clonotype was observed many times. The V and J genes are TRBV21-1 and TRBJ2-5; the table's D call, TRBD1, was not checked against the DNA. TRBV21-1 has pseudogene status. CDR3 length equals 10 residues. CDR3 in amino acids: CAQDGRDQYF. The CDR3 coding sequence is TGTGCGCAGGACGGCCGGGACCAGTACTTC.

This chain uses TRBV6-2 or TRBV6-3 with TRBJ2-7; a weak D match, TRBD2 (6 bases). The V end was cut by 6 bases, the J end by 4 bases, with 19 bases between. The CDR3 spans 15 residues. CDR1 is MNHEY and CDR2 is SVGEGT in the germline V gene. The CDR3 nucleotides are TGTGCCAGCAGCCGCCCCGCCGGGAGTGTATACGAGCAGTACTTC. Protein product: CASSRPAGSVYEQYF.